This T cell receptor beta chain appears in the sequencing data of a study of technical replicates of blood from several donors. TCRdb keeps only in-frame clones here, not all; method: immunoSEQ multiplex PCR. The sample lists around 76,000 clones, around nine tenths seen once, with 0.4% to 0.5% in the top ten. Trimming shortened V by 3 bases and J by 7 bases, and 9 bases separated the two germline ends. The germline V gene has CDR1 GTSNPN and CDR2 SVGIG (reference sequence). CDR3 size: 11 residues. This chain uses TRBV30 with TRBJ1-1; weak D call: TRBD1 (6 bases). This receptor was taken from a human donor in good health. The sample taken for sequencing was T cells isolated from PBMCs. In nucleotides, the CDR3 is TGTGCCTGGAGCGAACAGGGTGAAGCTTTCTTT. Translation: CAWSEQGEAFF.